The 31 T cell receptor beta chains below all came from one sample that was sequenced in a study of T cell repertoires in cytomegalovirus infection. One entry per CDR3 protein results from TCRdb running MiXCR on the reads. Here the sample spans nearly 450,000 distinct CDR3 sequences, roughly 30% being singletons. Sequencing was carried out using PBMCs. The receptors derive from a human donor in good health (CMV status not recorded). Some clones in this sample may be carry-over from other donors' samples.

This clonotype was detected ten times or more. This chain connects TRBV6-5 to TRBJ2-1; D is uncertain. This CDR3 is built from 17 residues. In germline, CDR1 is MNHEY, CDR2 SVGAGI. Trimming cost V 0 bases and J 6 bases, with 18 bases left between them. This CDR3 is CASSYSMSLLGPNEQFF. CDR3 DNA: TGTGCCAGCAGTTACTCGATGTCTCTCTTAGGTCCCAATGAGCAGTTCTTC.

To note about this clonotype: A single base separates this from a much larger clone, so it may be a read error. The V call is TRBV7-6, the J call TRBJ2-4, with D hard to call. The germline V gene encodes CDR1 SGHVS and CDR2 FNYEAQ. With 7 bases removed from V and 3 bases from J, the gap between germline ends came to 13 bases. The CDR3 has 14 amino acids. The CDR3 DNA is TGTGCCAGCAACTCAACCCCGGGCAAAAACATTCAGTACTTC. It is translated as CASNSTPGKNIQYF. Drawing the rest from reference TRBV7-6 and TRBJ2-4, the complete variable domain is GAGVSQSPRYKVTKRGQDVALRCDPISGHVSLYWYRQALGQGPEFLTYFNYEAQQDKSGLPNDRFSAERPEGSISTLTIQRTEQRDSAMYRCASNSTPGKNIQYFGAGTRLSVL.

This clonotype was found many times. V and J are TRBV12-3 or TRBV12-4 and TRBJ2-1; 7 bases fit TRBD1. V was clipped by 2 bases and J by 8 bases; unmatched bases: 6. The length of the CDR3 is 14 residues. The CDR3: CASSLLRGPDEQFF. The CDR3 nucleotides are TGTGCCAGCAGTTTATTGAGGGGGCCAGATGAGCAGTTCTTC.

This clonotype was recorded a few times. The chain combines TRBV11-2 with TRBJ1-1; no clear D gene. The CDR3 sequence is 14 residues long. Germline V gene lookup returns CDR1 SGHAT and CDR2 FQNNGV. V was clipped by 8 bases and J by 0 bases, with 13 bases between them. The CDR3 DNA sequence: TGTGCCAGCCGAAGGGCCGGCCTGAACACTGAAGCTTTCTTT. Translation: CASRRAGLNTEAFF.

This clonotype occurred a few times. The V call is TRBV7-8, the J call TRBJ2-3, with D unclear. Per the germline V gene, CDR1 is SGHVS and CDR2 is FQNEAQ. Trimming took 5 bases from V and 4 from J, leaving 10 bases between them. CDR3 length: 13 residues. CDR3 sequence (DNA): TGTGCCAGCAGCCCGGACCCTGCAGATACGCAGTATTTT. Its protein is CASSPDPADTQYF. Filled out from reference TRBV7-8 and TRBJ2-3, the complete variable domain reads GAGVSQSPRYKVAKRGQDVALRCDPISGHVSLFWYQQALGQGPEFLTYFQNEAQLDKSGLPSDRFFAERPEGSVSTLKIQRTQQEDSAVYLCASSPDPADTQYFGPGTRLTVL.

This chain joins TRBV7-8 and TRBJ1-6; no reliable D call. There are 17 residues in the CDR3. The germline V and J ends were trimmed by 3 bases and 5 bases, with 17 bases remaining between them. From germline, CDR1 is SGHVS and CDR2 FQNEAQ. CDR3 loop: CASSLQIPSINNSPLHF. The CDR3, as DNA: TGTGCCAGCAGCTTGCAAATCCCAAGCATAAATAATTCACCCCTCCACTTT.

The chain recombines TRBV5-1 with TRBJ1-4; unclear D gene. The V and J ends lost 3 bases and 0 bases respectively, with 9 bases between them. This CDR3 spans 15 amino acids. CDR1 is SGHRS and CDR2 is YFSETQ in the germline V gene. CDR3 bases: TGCGCCAGCAGCTCGACGGGAGCAACTAATGAAAAACTGTTTTTT. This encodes CASSSTGATNEKLFF. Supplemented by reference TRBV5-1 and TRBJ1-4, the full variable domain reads KAGVTQTPRYLIKTRGQQVTLSCSPISGHRSVSWYQQTPGQGLQFLFEYFSETQRNKGNFPGRFSGRQFSNSRSEMNVSTLELGDSALYLCASSSTGATNEKLFFGSGTQLSVL.

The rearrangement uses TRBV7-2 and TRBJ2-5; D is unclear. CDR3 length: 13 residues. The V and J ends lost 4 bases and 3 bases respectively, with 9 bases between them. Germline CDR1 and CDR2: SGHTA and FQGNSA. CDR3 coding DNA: TGTGCCAGCAGCTCGGCCATAAAAGAGACCCAGTACTTC. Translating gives CASSSAIKETQYF.

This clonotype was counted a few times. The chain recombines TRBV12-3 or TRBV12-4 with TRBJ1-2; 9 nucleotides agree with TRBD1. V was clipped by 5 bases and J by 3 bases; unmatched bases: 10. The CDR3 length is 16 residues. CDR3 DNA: TGTGCCAGCAGTAAGGACAGGGGTAGGACGGACTATGGCTACACCTTC. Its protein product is CASSKDRGRTDYGYTF.

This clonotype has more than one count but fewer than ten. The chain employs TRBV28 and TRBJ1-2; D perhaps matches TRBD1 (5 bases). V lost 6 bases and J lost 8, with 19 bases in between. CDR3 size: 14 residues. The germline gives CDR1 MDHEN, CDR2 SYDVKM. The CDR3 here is CASRLLSARDGYTF. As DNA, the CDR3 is TGTGCCAGCAGACTCCTCTCAGCCAGGGACGGCTACACCTTC.

The CDR3 protein is CSVGPGLRNTGELFF. The CDR3 nucleotides are TGCAGCGTAGGGCCTGGACTGAGAAACACCGGGGAGCTGTTTTTT. The rearrangement uses TRBV29-1 and TRBJ2-2; TRBD2 might be the D (5 bases). This CDR3 region has 15 residues. Trimming removed 6 bases at V and 2 bases at J, with 16 bases between. Germline-derived CDR1 and CDR2 are SQVTM and ANQGSEA.

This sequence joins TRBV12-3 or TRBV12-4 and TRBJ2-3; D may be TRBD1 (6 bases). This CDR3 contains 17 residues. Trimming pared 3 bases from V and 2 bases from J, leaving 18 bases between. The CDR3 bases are TGTGCCAGCAGTTTTTTTGGACAGACGGATAACACAGATACGCAGTATTTT. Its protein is CASSFFGQTDNTDTQYF.

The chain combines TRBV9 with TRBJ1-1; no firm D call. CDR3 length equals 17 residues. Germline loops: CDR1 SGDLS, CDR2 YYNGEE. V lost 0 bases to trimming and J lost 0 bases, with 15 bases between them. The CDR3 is CASSVVGTQDLNTEAFF. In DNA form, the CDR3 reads TGTGCCAGCAGCGTAGTGGGTACCCAGGACCTGAACACTGAAGCTTTCTTT.

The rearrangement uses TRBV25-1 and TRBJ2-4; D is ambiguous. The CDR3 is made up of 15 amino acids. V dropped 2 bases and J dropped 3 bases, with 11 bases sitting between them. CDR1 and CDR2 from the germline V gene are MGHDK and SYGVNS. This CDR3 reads CASSEGERGKNIQYF. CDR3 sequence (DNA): TGTGCCAGCAGTGAAGGTGAGAGAGGCAAAAACATTCAGTACTTC.

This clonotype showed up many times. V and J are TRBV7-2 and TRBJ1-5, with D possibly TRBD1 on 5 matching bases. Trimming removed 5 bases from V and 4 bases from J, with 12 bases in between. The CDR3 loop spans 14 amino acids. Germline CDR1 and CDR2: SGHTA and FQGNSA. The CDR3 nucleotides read TGTGCCAGCAGCCCCGGCGGGGGGAATCAGCCCCAGCATTTT. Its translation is CASSPGGGNQPQHF.

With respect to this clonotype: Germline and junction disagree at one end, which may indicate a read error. The CDR3 protein is CASRLASGGPYEQYF. CDR3 coding DNA: TGCGCCAGCCGCTTGGCCTCGGGAGGTCCCTACGAGCAGTACTTC. This chain links TRBV5-1 with TRBJ2-7; TRBD2 aligns across 7 bases. The CDR3 covers 15 residues. CDR1 and CDR2 (germline): SGHRS, YFSETQ. The full variable domain, rest sourced from reference TRBV5-1 and TRBJ2-7, is KAGVTQTPRYLIKTRGQQVTLSCSPISGHRSVSWYQQTPGQGLQFLFEYFSETQRNKGNFPGRFSGRQFSNSRSEMNVSTLELGDSALYLCASRLASGGPYEQYFGPGTRLTVT.

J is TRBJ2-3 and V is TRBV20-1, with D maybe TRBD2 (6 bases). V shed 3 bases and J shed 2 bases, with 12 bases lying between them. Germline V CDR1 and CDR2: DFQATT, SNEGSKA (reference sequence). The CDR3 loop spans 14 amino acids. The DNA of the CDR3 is TGCAGTGCTAGCTGGCGGGGCCCCACAGATACGCAGTATTTT. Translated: CSASWRGPTDTQYF.

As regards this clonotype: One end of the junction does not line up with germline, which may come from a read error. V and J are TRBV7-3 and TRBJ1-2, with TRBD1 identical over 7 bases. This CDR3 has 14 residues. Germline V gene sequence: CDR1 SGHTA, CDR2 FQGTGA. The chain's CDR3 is CASSLEVGGNGYNF. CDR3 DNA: TGTGCCAGCAGCTTAGAAGTAGGGGGCAATGGCTACAACTTC.

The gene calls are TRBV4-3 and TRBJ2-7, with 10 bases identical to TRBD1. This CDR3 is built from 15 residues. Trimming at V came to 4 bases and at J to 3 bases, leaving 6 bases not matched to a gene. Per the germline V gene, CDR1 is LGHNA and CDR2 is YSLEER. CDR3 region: CASSLSRDRGYEQYF. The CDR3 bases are TGCGCCAGCAGCCTAAGTCGGGACAGGGGCTACGAGCAGTACTTC.

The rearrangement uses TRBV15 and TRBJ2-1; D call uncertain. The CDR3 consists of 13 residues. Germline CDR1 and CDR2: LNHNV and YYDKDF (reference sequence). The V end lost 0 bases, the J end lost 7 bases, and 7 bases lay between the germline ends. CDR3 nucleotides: TGTGCCACCAGCAGAGATGTGTGGAATGAGCAGTTCTTC. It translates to CATSRDVWNEQFF.

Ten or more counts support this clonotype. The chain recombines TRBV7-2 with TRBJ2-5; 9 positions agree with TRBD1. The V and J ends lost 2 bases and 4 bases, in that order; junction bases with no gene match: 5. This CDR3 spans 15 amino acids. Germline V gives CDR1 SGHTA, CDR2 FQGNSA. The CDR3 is CASSLRSTGGETQYF. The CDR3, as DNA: TGTGCCAGCAGCTTACGATCGACAGGGGGAGAGACCCAGTACTTC.

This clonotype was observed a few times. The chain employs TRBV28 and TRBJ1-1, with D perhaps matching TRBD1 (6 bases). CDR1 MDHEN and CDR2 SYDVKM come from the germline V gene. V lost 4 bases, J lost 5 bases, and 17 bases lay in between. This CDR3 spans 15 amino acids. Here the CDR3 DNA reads TGTGCCAGCAGTTCCTCAATATCAGGGGTAACTGAAGCTTTCTTT. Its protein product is CASSSSISGVTEAFF.

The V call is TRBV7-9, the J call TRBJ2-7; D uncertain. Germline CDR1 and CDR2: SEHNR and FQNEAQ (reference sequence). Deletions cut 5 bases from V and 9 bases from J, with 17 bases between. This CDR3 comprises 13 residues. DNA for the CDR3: TGTGCCAGCAGCCCGACCGTCCAAGTGGGGCAGTACTTC. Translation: CASSPTVQVGQYF.

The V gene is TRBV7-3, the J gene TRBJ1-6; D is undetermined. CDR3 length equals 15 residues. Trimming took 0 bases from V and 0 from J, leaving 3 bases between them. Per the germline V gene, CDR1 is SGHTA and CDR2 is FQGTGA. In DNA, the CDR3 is TGTGCCAGCAGCTTAACCCCCTCCTATAATTCACCCCTCCACTTT. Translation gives CASSLTPSYNSPLHF.

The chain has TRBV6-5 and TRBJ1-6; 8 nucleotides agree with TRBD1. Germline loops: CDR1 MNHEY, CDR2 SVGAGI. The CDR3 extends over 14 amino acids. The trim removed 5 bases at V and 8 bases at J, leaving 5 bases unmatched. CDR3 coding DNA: TGTGCCAGCAGTCCGACAGGGGAGGATTCACCCCTCCACTTT. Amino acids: CASSPTGEDSPLHF.

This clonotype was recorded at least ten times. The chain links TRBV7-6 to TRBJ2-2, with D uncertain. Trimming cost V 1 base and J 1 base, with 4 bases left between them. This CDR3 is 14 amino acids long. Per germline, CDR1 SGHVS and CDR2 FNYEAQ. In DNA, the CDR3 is TGTGCCAGCAGCTTAGTACGGAACACCGGGGAGCTGTTTTTT. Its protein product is CASSLVRNTGELFF.

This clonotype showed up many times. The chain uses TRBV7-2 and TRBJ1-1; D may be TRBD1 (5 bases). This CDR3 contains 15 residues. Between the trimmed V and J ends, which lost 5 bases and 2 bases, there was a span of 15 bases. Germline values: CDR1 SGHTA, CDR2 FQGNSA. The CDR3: CASSTLDKSNTEAFF. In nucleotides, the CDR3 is TGTGCCAGCAGCACCCTGGACAAATCCAACACTGAAGCTTTCTTT.

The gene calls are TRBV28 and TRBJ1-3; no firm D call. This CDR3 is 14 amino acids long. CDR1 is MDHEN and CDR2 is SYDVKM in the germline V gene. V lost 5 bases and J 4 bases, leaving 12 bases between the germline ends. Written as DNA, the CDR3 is TGTGCCAGCAGTATGGATTTGCCCGGAAACACCATATATTTT. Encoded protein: CASSMDLPGNTIYF.

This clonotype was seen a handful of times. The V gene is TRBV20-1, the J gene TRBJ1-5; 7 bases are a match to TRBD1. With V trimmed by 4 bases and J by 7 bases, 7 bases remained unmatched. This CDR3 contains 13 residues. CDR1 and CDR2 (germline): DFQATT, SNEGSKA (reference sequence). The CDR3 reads CSAMDRSGQPQHF. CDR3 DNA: TGCAGTGCTATGGACAGGAGTGGCCAGCCCCAGCATTTT.

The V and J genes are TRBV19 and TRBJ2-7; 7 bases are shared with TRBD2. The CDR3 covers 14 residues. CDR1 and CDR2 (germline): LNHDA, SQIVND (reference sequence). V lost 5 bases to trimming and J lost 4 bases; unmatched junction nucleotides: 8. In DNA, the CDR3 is TGTGCCAGTAGTCCCCAGCCAGCGGGGTACGAGCAGTACTTC. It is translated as CASSPQPAGYEQYF.

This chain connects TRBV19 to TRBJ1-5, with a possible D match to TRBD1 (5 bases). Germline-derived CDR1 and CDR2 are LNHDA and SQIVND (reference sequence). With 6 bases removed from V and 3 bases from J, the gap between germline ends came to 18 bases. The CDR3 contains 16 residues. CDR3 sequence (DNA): TGTGCCAGTAGAACTCCGGGACGGGAACACAATCAGCCCCAGCATTTT. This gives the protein CASRTPGREHNQPQHF.